Listed below are T cell receptor beta chains from one sample, sequenced in a study of shared clonotypes between healthy human individuals. Some clones are missing from TCRdb's copy, which holds only in-frame ones; the method was immunoSEQ multiplex PCR. The sample holds fewer than 550,000 clones; 60% to 80% are singletons and the top ten take around an eighth. Sample: PBMCs. The source of these receptors is a woman aged 40 to 49 in good health. Some clones in this sample may be carry-over from other donors' samples. Each CDR3 is given with its conserved first and last residue. The order of the fields is clone size, V gene, J gene, D gene, CDR3 protein, CDR3 DNA. D genes are given only for firm matches. Clone sizes are given selectively: once, few, many, or a class where the clone is expanded.

>NA|TRBV5-1|TRBJ2-3|TRBD2
CASSSRPSSGRVKTSTDTQYF
TGCGCCAGCAGCTCCAGGCCCTCGAGCGGGAGGGTAAAAACTAGCACAGATACGCAGTATTTT
>few|TRBV6-6|TRBJ1-1|NA
CASINGGANTEAFF
TGTGCCAGCATCAACGGAGGGGCGAACACTGAAGCTTTCTTT
>NA|TRBV5-1|TRBJ2-6|NA
CASSQFTPSGANVLTF
TGCGCCAGCAGTCAGTTCACACCCTCTGGGGCCAACGTCCTGACTTTC
>NA|TRBV7-2|TRBJ1-5|TRBD1
CASSRRTGTGNQPQHF
TGTGCCAGCAGCCGACGAACCGGGACAGGCAATCAGCCCCAGCATTTT
>NA|TRBV6-6|TRBJ2-7|TRBD2
CASRVGGDTYEQYF
TGTGCCAGCAGAGTCGGGGGGGACACCTACGAGCAGTACTTC
>NA|TRBV28|TRBJ1-1|NA
CASGSGYWAAFF
TGTGCCAGCGGATCAGGTTATTGGGCGGCTTTCTTT
>NA|TRBV16|TRBJ1-2|NA
CASSHRDRGTGYTF
TGTGCCAGCAGCCACCGAGACCGGGGGACGGGCTACACCTTC
>NA|TRBV28|TRBJ2-7|TRBD2
CASSLSPSSGRGLREQYF
TGTGCCAGCAGTTTATCGCCGTCGAGCGGGAGAGGCTTACGCGAGCAGTACTTC
>NA|TRBV7-9|TRBJ2-7|NA
CASSSQTTYEQYF
TGTGCCAGCAGTTCACAAACAACCTACGAGCAGTACTTC
>once|TRBV5-8|TRBJ1-4|NA
CASSLRSSTNEKLFF
TGTGCCAGCAGCTTGCGATCATCAACTAATGAAAAACTGTTTTTT
>NA|TRBV6-1|TRBJ2-1|TRBD1
CASSEVGTGVNEQFF
TGTGCCAGCAGTGAAGTTGGGACAGGGGTTAATGAGCAGTTCTTC
>NA|TRBV29-1|TRBJ1-2|NA
CSVEGRDNYGYTF
TGCAGCGTTGAGGGCAGGGACAACTATGGCTACACCTTC
>once|TRBV7-8|TRBJ1-5|NA
CASSLDLGTRNQPQHF
TGTGCCAGCAGCTTAGACTTGGGGACCCGCAATCAGCCCCAGCATTTT
>once|TRBV6-5|TRBJ2-6|NA
CASSYSTGGGANVLTF
TGTGCCAGCAGTTACTCCACAGGTGGCGGGGCCAACGTCCTGACTTTC
>once|TRBV5-1|TRBJ1-4|NA
CASSSTGSDEKLFF
TGCGCCAGCAGCTCTACAGGGTCGGATGAAAAACTGTTTTTT
>NA|TRBV5-1|TRBJ1-1|NA
CASSLSYNTEAFF
TGCGCCAGCAGTTTGTCGTATAACACTGAAGCTTTCTTT
>NA|TRBV14|TRBJ2-1|NA
CASSHAPGEQFF
TGTGCCAGCAGCCATGCGCCGGGGGAGCAGTTCTTC
>NA|TRBV10-2|TRBJ2-1|NA
CASSEARGASYNEQFF
TGCGCCAGCAGTGAGGCGAGGGGGGCGTCCTACAATGAGCAGTTCTTC
>NA|TRBV5-1|TRBJ2-5|NA
CASSLEGRGETQYF
TGCGCCAGCAGCTTGGAGGGGCGCGGGGAGACCCAGTACTTC
>once|TRBV28|TRBJ2-5|TRBD2
CASSASSGSVGSQYF
TGTGCCAGCAGCGCCTCTAGCGGGAGTGTGGGGTCCCAGTACTTC
>few|TRBV9|TRBJ1-1|TRBD1
CASGDRATEAFF
TGTGCCAGCGGAGACAGGGCTACTGAAGCTTTCTTT
>NA|TRBV27|TRBJ1-2|NA
CASRLQAGSYGYTF
TGTGCCAGCCGTCTACAAGCCGGGAGTTATGGCTACACCTTC
>NA|TRBV5-1|TRBJ2-1|TRBD2
CASSLDASGGYNEQFF
TGCGCCAGCAGCTTGGATGCTAGCGGAGGGTACAATGAGCAGTTCTTC